The 26 T cell receptor beta chains reported below all come from one sample, sequenced in a study of identical twins. One entry per CDR3 protein results from TCRdb running MiXCR on the 5' RACE reads. Here the sample spans 350,000 to 450,000 distinct CDR3 sequences, around a sixth being singletons. Sequenced material: naive T cells sorted from blood. The source is a man in his forties or fifties in good health.

The chain joins TRBV12-3 or TRBV12-4 to TRBJ2-3; D uncertain. V was pared by 4 bases and J by 0 bases, with 5 bases between. The length of the CDR3 is 13 residues. The CDR3 loop is CASSSHSTDTQYF. The CDR3 nucleotides read TGTGCCAGCAGTTCGCACAGCACAGATACGCAGTATTTT.

V gene TRBV7-2 combines with J gene TRBJ2-7; D remains unclear. The CDR3 is 15 residues long. Germline V gives CDR1 SGHTA, CDR2 FQGNSA. V lost 1 base to trimming and J lost 7 bases, with 17 bases between them. CDR3 residues: CASSLGNSGGWEQYF. CDR3 DNA: TGTGCCAGCAGCTTAGGAAATTCGGGTGGTTGGGAGCAGTACTTC.

This clonotype has a handful of counts. The gene calls are TRBV6-1 and TRBJ2-3, with a weak D call TRBD2 (7 bases). The CDR3 length is 14 residues. Germline V lookup: CDR1 MNHNS, CDR2 SASEGT. Trimming left V 4 bases short and J 3 bases short, with 11 bases between. CDR3 DNA: TGTGCCAGCAGTGGGGGGGGGACAACAGATACGCAGTATTTT. Encoded protein: CASSGGGTTDTQYF.

The table lists this clonotype with a few counts. This sequence joins TRBV7-9 and TRBJ1-1; 8 bases map to TRBD1. Germline CDR1 is SEHNR and CDR2 is FQNEAQ (reference sequence). V was pared by 4 bases and J by 5 bases, with 9 bases of the junction left unmatched. This CDR3 is built from 15 residues. The CDR3: CASSYPQGGSTEAFF. The CDR3, as DNA: TGTGCCAGCAGCTATCCACAGGGGGGATCGACTGAAGCTTTCTTT.

This rearrangement joins TRBV20-1 to TRBJ2-7; D gene unclear. This CDR3 has 12 amino acids. Germline values: CDR1 DFQATT, CDR2 SNEGSKA (reference sequence). With 4 bases removed from V and 1 base from J, the gap between germline ends came to 8 bases. Here the CDR3 reads CSAIRESYEQYF. CDR3 nucleotide sequence: TGCAGTGCTATTAGGGAATCCTACGAGCAGTACTTC.

This clonotype was seen more than once but under ten times. The J gene is TRBJ2-7, the V gene TRBV4-3; the D is unclear. The V gene lost 2 bases and the J gene lost 2 bases, with 22 bases spanning the gap. This CDR3 spans 18 amino acids. Germline V lookup: CDR1 LGHNA, CDR2 YSLEER. CDR3 DNA: TGCGCCAGCAGCCAAACCCTGGACGAGGCGGCCCGCACCTACGAGCAGTACTTC. It encodes CASSQTLDEAARTYEQYF.

The chain is built from TRBV6-5 and TRBJ1-5; TRBD1 is a possible D gene (5 bases). Germline loops: CDR1 MNHEY, CDR2 SVGAGI. The CDR3 runs 15 residues. Trimming stripped 2 bases from V and 0 bases from J, with 8 bases between. This CDR3 is CASSYDRYSNQPQHF. The CDR3 DNA is TGTGCCAGCAGTTACGACAGATATAGCAATCAGCCCCAGCATTTT.

V gene TRBV2 combines with J gene TRBJ1-4; D perhaps matches TRBD1 (6 bases). The CDR3 loop spans 16 amino acids. With 11 bases removed from V and 0 bases from J, the gap between germline ends came to 19 bases. The germline V gene encodes CDR1 SNHLY and CDR2 FYNNEI. CDR3 coding DNA: TGTGCCGGACAGACAGGCGACCTGGCAACTAATGAAAAACTGTTTTTT. Translation: CAGQTGDLATNEKLFF. The full variable domain, completed using reference TRBV2 and TRBJ1-4, is EPEVTQTPSHQVTQMGQEVILRCVPISNHLYFYWYRQILGQKVEFLVSFYNNEISEKSEIFDDQFSVERPDGSNFTLKIRSTKLEDSAMYFCAGQTGDLATNEKLFFGSGTQLSVL.

The chain recombines TRBV11-1 with TRBJ2-5, with 8 positions matching TRBD2. Germline V gene lookup returns CDR1 SGHAT and CDR2 FQDESV (reference sequence). The CDR3 length is 18 residues. With V trimmed by 2 bases and J by 4 bases, 15 bases remained unmatched. The CDR3 loop reads CASSLSRGGGSRRETQYF. CDR3 nucleotides: TGTGCCAGCAGCTTATCGAGGGGCGGGGGGTCTCGGCGAGAGACCCAGTACTTC.

The chain carries TRBV7-2 and TRBJ1-6; D remains ambiguous. The V end lost 5 bases, the J end lost 7 bases, and 12 bases lay between the germline ends. Germline CDR1 SGHTA, CDR2 FQGNSA. The CDR3 has 14 residues. As DNA, the CDR3 is TGTGCCAGCAGCATGGACGGAGCCAATTCACCCCTCCACTTT. Protein product: CASSMDGANSPLHF.

CDR3 protein: CASSYSSGGRGETQYF. The CDR3 bases are TGTGCCAGCAGTTACTCGAGTGGCGGGAGGGGGGAGACCCAGTACTTC. The rearrangement joins TRBV6-5 to TRBJ2-5; 9 bases fit TRBD2. This CDR3 is built from 16 residues. The V gene's germline CDR1 is MNHEY and CDR2 SVGAGI. Trimming at V came to 0 bases and at J to 5 bases, leaving 7 bases not matched to a gene.

This chain links TRBV12-3 or TRBV12-4 with TRBJ1-5; a weak D match, TRBD1 (6 bases). The CDR3 has 14 residues. Trimming removed 4 bases at V and 2 bases at J, with 9 bases between. CDR3: CASSYRQGNQPQHF. CDR3 coding DNA: TGTGCCAGCAGTTACCGACAGGGCAATCAGCCCCAGCATTTT.

In this sample, this clonotype turned up many times. This chain uses TRBV10-3 with TRBJ1-1; 7 nucleotides agree with TRBD1. V was pared by 6 bases and J by 1 base, with 14 bases of the junction left unmatched. CDR3 size: 17 residues. The germline CDR1 and CDR2 sequences are ENHRY and SYGVKD. CDR3 DNA: TGTGCCATCAGGGGAGGGGGCGTAGGAACCTCGAACACTGAAGCTTTCTTT. Its protein product is CAIRGGGVGTSNTEAFF.

This sequence joins TRBV20-1 and TRBJ2-1; 9 bases line up with TRBD2. Germline V CDR1 and CDR2: DFQATT, SNEGSKA (reference sequence). With 0 bases clipped from V and 9 bases from J, the junction kept 21 bases outside the gene matches. This CDR3 region has 19 residues. CDR3 nucleotides: TGCAGTGCTAGAGATATCCTCAGGTGGGCTAGCGGGGCAATCAGTGAGCAGTTCTTC. This gives the protein CSARDILRWASGAISEQFF.

V usage is TRBV28 and J usage is TRBJ2-5, with TRBD1 identical over 7 bases. This CDR3 is built from 16 residues. Unmatched junction bases numbered 10, after V lost 5 bases and J lost 1 base. Germline V gene data show CDR1 as MDHEN and CDR2 as SYDVKM. The CDR3 DNA sequence: TGTGCCAGCAGTCTCTTACTCACAGGGGCCCAAGAGACCCAGTACTTC. Translated, it gives CASSLLLTGAQETQYF.

The V call is TRBV6-2 or TRBV6-3, the J call TRBJ1-1; no clear D gene. This CDR3 has 12 amino acids. Germline V gives CDR1 MNHEY, CDR2 SVGEGT. Deletions cut 7 bases from V and 0 bases from J, with 6 bases between. CDR3 coding DNA: TGTGCCAGCAATCACCTGAACACTGAAGCTTTCTTT. Amino acids: CASNHLNTEAFF.

This clonotype was observed a few times. The chain combines TRBV7-8 with TRBJ2-1; D is unresolved. Germline loops: CDR1 SGHVS, CDR2 FQNEAQ. V lost 4 bases and J lost 0, with 7 bases in between. The CDR3 has 14 amino acids. CDR3 loop: CASSSASSYNEQFF. The CDR3 DNA is TGTGCCAGCAGCTCGGCCAGCTCCTACAATGAGCAGTTCTTC. The complete variable domain, with remaining parts taken from reference TRBV7-8 and TRBJ2-1, reads GAGVSQSPRYKVAKRGQDVALRCDPISGHVSLFWYQQALGQGPEFLTYFQNEAQLDKSGLPSDRFFAERPEGSVSTLKIQRTQQEDSAVYLCASSSASSYNEQFFGPGTRLTVL.

J is TRBJ2-1 and V is TRBV7-8; D is ambiguous. Germline lookup yields CDR1 SGHVS and CDR2 FQNEAQ. The CDR3 is 14 amino acids. V shed 5 bases and J shed 6 bases, with 14 bases lying between them. The DNA for the CDR3 is TGTGCCAGCAGCCCGCGTAGGGTTGCCAATGAGCAGTTCTTC. It translates to CASSPRRVANEQFF.

This clonotype was counted between two and nine times. The chain links TRBV12-3 or TRBV12-4 to TRBJ1-1; D possibly corresponds to TRBD1 (5 bases). This CDR3 has 14 amino acids. Deletions cut 5 bases from V and 0 bases from J, with 10 bases between. In DNA, the CDR3 is TGTGCCAGCAGTCCGAGACAGATGAACACTGAAGCTTTCTTT. Translated: CASSPRQMNTEAFF.

The chain uses TRBV6-2 or TRBV6-3 and TRBJ2-5; D is possibly TRBD2 (6 bases). V lost 2 bases and J 4 bases, leaving 17 bases between the germline ends. The CDR3 spans 16 residues. CDR1 and CDR2 (germline): MNHEY, SVGEGT. The CDR3: CASSYGRPVGGETQYF. The CDR3 DNA reads TGTGCCAGCAGTTACGGTCGGCCCGTGGGGGGAGAGACCCAGTACTTC.

This clonotype was counted ten times or more. The J gene is TRBJ2-1, the V gene TRBV29-1; 7 positions agree with TRBD2. Trimming cost V 7 bases and J 4 bases; bases outside gene matches: 10. Germline-derived CDR1 and CDR2 are SQVTM and ANQGSEA. The CDR3 runs to 14 residues. Here the CDR3 reads CSARVAGAYNEQFF. CDR3 in DNA: TGCAGCGCTCGAGTGGCGGGAGCTTACAATGAGCAGTTCTTC.

This clonotype was counted many times. The chain is built from TRBV5-6 and TRBJ1-4; D unresolved. There are 14 residues in the CDR3. The V gene lost 2 bases and the J gene lost 5 bases, with 10 bases spanning the gap. Germline V gene data show CDR1 as SGHDT and CDR2 as YYEEEE. CDR3 in DNA: TGTGCCAGCAGCTTCGGCCTCGGGAATGAAAAACTGTTTTTT. Encoded protein: CASSFGLGNEKLFF.

The chain couples TRBV4-3 to TRBJ2-5, with D possibly TRBD2 on 7 matching bases. The CDR3 length is 15 residues. Trimming took 0 bases from V and 4 from J, leaving 12 bases between them. CDR1 and CDR2 (germline): LGHNA, YSLEER. CDR3 in amino acids: CASSQDFGGRETQYF. CDR3 nucleotide sequence: TGCGCCAGCAGCCAAGATTTCGGGGGGCGAGAGACCCAGTACTTC.

This clonotype was observed a handful of times. The chain carries TRBV15 and TRBJ2-2, with 11 nucleotides matching TRBD1. This CDR3 comprises 16 residues. The V and J ends lost 1 base and 6 bases, in that order; junction bases with no gene match: 4. Germline lookup yields CDR1 LNHNV and CDR2 YYDKDF (reference sequence). CDR3 sequence: CATSRVWTGGAGELFF. DNA of the CDR3: TGTGCCACCAGCAGAGTGTGGACAGGGGGCGCCGGGGAGCTGTTTTTT.

This clonotype has a handful of counts. This chain connects TRBV20-1 to TRBJ1-5; a possible D gene is TRBD1 (6 bases). CDR1 is DFQATT, CDR2 SNEGSKA, per germline (reference sequence). Trimming left V 2 bases short and J 3 bases short, with 14 bases between. CDR3 size: 15 residues. CDR3 nucleotides: TGCAGTGCTAGAAAACCTACAGGGACCAATCAGCCCCAGCATTTT. Amino acid sequence: CSARKPTGTNQPQHF.

The sample holds many counts of this clonotype. The chain couples TRBV24-1 to TRBJ2-1; tentatively, D is TRBD2 (5 bases). The CDR3 runs 15 residues. The germline V gene encodes CDR1 KGHDR and CDR2 SFDVKD. The ends were cut back, 9 bases at V and 4 bases at J, with 18 bases in the middle. The CDR3 loop is CATANSEGHYNEQFF. For the CDR3, the DNA is TGTGCCACCGCCAACTCAGAGGGTCATTACAATGAGCAGTTCTTC.